The 28 T cell receptor beta chains listed next were all sequenced from one sample in a study of beta chain features in type 1 diabetes. No antigen has been identified for these receptors. Sequenced material consisted of expressed TCRB transcripts (all of the isolated RNA was reverse transcribed). Measured with immunoSEQ multiplex PCR; TCRdb has only the in-frame clones, and not every one. The sample contains tens of thousands of clones, approximately 70% of which appear only once. Study-level results: Among all four CD4+ subsets, Type 1 diabetes patients had TCRB CDR3s that were moderately but significantly shorter.

Sequenced sample: stem cell memory CD4+ T cells from blood. The receptors were gathered from a woman in her thirties or forties with type 1 diabetes.

The gene calls are TRBV4-2 and TRBJ2-1; 7 positions match TRBD2. Trimming took 0 bases from V and 1 from J; bases not matched to a gene: 6. The CDR3 covers 17 residues. Looked up from germline, CDR1 is LGHNA and CDR2 is YNFKEQ. CDR3 sequence: CASSQDEVGGSYNEQFF. CDR3 in DNA: TGTGCCAGCAGCCAAGATGAAGTGGGAGGGTCCTACAATGAGCAGTTCTTC.

This sequence joins TRBV12-5 and TRBJ2-2, with TRBD2 identical over 7 bases. Germline trimming cut 6 bases from V and 4 bases from J; bases unmatched to any gene: 8. From germline, CDR1 is LGHNT and CDR2 FRNRAP. The CDR3 covers 15 residues. CDR3 in amino acids: CASGLMWEGTGELFF. The CDR3 region has the DNA TGTGCTAGTGGCCTGATGTGGGAGGGCACCGGGGAGCTGTTTTTT.

The chain carries TRBV30 and TRBJ1-2, with 7 bases matching TRBD1. Germline V lookup: CDR1 GTSNPN, CDR2 SVGIG (reference sequence). The CDR3 is made up of 15 amino acids. V was clipped by 5 bases and J by 0 bases; unmatched bases: 9. CDR3 in DNA: TGTGCCTGGGTATCCCGGGACAGTTCTAACTATGGCTACACCTTC. This translates into CAWVSRDSSNYGYTF.

V gene TRBV6-6 combines with J gene TRBJ2-7; 12 nucleotides match TRBD1. Germline V lookup: CDR1 MNHNY, CDR2 SVGAGI (reference sequence). Trimming took 2 bases from V and 6 from J; bases not matched to a gene: 2. The CDR3 length is 14 residues. CDR3 amino acids: CASSYGTGGLEQYF. DNA for the CDR3: TGTGCCAGCAGTTACGGGACAGGGGGCCTCGAGCAGTACTTC.

V and J are TRBV5-1 and TRBJ2-5; weak D call: TRBD2 (6 bases). Trimming shortened V by 4 bases and J by 0 bases, and 13 bases separated the two germline ends. The CDR3 consists of 15 residues. CDR1 is SGHRS, CDR2 YFSETQ, per germline. The CDR3 sequence: CASSPPSGDQETQYF. The CDR3 coding sequence is TGCGCCAGCAGCCCACCGTCGGGAGACCAAGAGACCCAGTACTTC.

The genes are TRBV7-9 and TRBJ2-1; D is ambiguous. The CDR3 is 11 residues long. V shed 8 bases and J shed 4 bases, with 6 bases lying between them. CDR1 SEHNR and CDR2 FQNEAQ come from the germline V gene (reference sequence). The CDR3 loop reads CASGIYNEQFF. The DNA of the CDR3 is TGTGCCAGCGGCATATACAATGAGCAGTTCTTC.

The chain links TRBV2 to TRBJ1-2; 9 nucleotides agree with TRBD1. Germline CDR1 and CDR2: SNHLY and FYNNEI. The CDR3 is 13 amino acids. The ends lost 2 bases at V and 8 bases at J; junction bases unmatched: 3. This CDR3 reads CASSENRGQGYTF. The CDR3 nucleotides read TGTGCCAGCAGTGAAAACAGGGGGCAAGGCTACACCTTC.

This chain connects TRBV28 to TRBJ2-6; 7 nucleotides agree with TRBD1. With V trimmed by 6 bases and J by 4 bases, 15 bases remained unmatched. Looked up from germline, CDR1 is MDHEN and CDR2 is SYDVKM. CDR3 length: 18 amino acids. CDR3 in amino acids: CASRHVRDSPPGANVLTF. In nucleotides, the CDR3 is TGTGCCAGCAGACACGTACGGGACAGCCCCCCGGGGGCCAACGTCCTGACTTTC.

The chain joins TRBV9 to TRBJ2-1; 11 bases align to TRBD2. V shed 0 bases, J shed 4 bases, and the junction held 3 bases outside the gene matches. The CDR3 runs 16 residues. Per the germline V gene, CDR1 is SGDLS and CDR2 is YYNGEE. Here the CDR3 DNA reads TGTGCCAGCAGCGTAGGATCTAGCGGGGGGTACAATGAGCAGTTCTTC. As protein: CASSVGSSGGYNEQFF.

The chain employs TRBV19 and TRBJ2-5; tentatively, D is TRBD1 (5 bases). Per germline, CDR1 LNHDA and CDR2 SQIVND (reference sequence). The CDR3 extends over 14 amino acids. The V and J ends lost 1 base and 1 base respectively, with 7 bases between them. The CDR3 DNA is TGTGCCAGTAGTATAGCACAGGCCCAAGAGACCCAGTACTTC. It yields the protein CASSIAQAQETQYF.

In this sample, this clone turned up a few times. The chain links TRBV5-4 to TRBJ2-3; 9 positions match TRBD2. The CDR3 consists of 18 residues. Germline V CDR1 and CDR2: SGHNT, YYREEE (reference sequence). J lost 4 bases, V lost 0 bases, and 12 bases had no gene match. The CDR3 DNA follows: TGTGCCAGCAGCTTGGGATCGGGCGGGAGGGCCGGGTCAGATACGCAGTATTTT. Residues: CASSLGSGGRAGSDTQYF.

The rearrangement uses TRBV7-9 and TRBJ2-7; D remains unclear. Germline assignment: CDR1 SEHNR and CDR2 FQNEAQ (reference sequence). The CDR3 has 11 residues. The ends were cut back, 5 bases at V and 2 bases at J, with 4 bases in the middle. CDR3 amino acids: CASSVTYEQYF. The CDR3 DNA sequence: TGTGCCAGCAGCGTCACCTACGAGCAGTACTTC. The variable domain in full, with the rest retrieved from reference TRBV7-9 and TRBJ2-7, is DTGVSQNPRHKITKRGQNVTFRCDPISEHNRLYWYRQTLGQGPEFLTYFQNEAQLEKSRLLSDRFSAERPKGSFSTLEIQRTEQGDSAMYLCASSVTYEQYFGPGTRLTVT.

This clone was counted a few times. The J gene is TRBJ2-1, the V gene TRBV5-1; no definite D call. CDR3 length: 17 residues. The V gene's germline CDR1 is SGHRS and CDR2 YFSETQ. Trimming removed 3 bases from V and 0 bases from J, with 16 bases in between. The CDR3 nucleotides are TGCGCCAGCAGCTCCCTCCGATCCGGGTCCTCCTACAATGAGCAGTTCTTC. This encodes CASSSLRSGSSYNEQFF.

This sequence joins TRBV7-2 and TRBJ2-1, with 10 nucleotides matching TRBD2. Trimming at V came to 1 base and at J to 4 bases, leaving 7 bases not matched to a gene. Germline V gene lookup returns CDR1 SGHTA and CDR2 FQGNSA. There are 17 residues in the CDR3. The CDR3 nucleotides are TGTGCCAGCAGCTTAGAAGCCGCTAGCGGGGGATACAATGAGCAGTTCTTC. Its translation: CASSLEAASGGYNEQFF.

The rearrangement links TRBV14 to TRBJ2-3, with TRBD2 as a possible D gene (6 bases). Trimming took 2 bases from V and 6 from J, leaving 15 bases between them. Germline CDR1 and CDR2: SGHDN and FVKESK. The CDR3 length is 15 residues. The chain's CDR3 is CASSQLDARGDTQYF. CDR3 sequence (DNA): TGTGCCAGCAGCCAATTGGACGCCCGGGGGGATACGCAGTATTTT.

In this sample, this clone turned up a few times. The chain couples TRBV6-6 to TRBJ2-1, with 12 positions matching TRBD2. Germline V gives CDR1 MNHNY, CDR2 SVGAGI (reference sequence). The V and J ends lost 2 bases and 9 bases, in that order; junction bases with no gene match: 8. The CDR3 runs 16 residues. This CDR3 reads CASSYRRTSGESEQFF. CDR3 DNA sequence: TGTGCCAGCAGTTACCGTAGGACTAGCGGGGAGTCTGAGCAGTTCTTC.

The chain recombines TRBV9 with TRBJ2-3, with 10 nucleotides matching TRBD2. This CDR3 spans 16 amino acids. Germline trimming cut 2 bases from V and 0 bases from J; bases unmatched to any gene: 3. The germline CDR1 and CDR2 sequences are SGDLS and YYNGEE. The CDR3 DNA reads as TGTGCCAGCAGCGTTACTAGCGGGGATAGCACAGATACGCAGTATTTT. Protein sequence: CASSVTSGDSTDTQYF.

V usage is TRBV7-2 and J usage is TRBJ2-7, with D tentatively TRBD1 (5 bases). Trimming pared 5 bases from V and 6 bases from J, leaving 11 bases between. Germline values: CDR1 SGHTA, CDR2 FQGNSA. CDR3 length equals 12 residues. The DNA for the CDR3 is TGTGCCAGCAGCCTCCAGGGTTTCGAGCAGTACTTC. Translation gives CASSLQGFEQYF.

DNA for the CDR3: TGTGCCAGCAGCTCTAGGAATGAGAATGAGCAGTTCTTC. It encodes CASSSRNENEQFF. V usage is TRBV11-2 and J usage is TRBJ2-1; D is ambiguous. CDR1 is SGHAT and CDR2 is FQNNGV in the germline V gene. This CDR3 is 13 amino acids long. Trimming left V 4 bases short and J 7 bases short, with 11 bases between.

This clone was seen more than once but under ten times. V usage is TRBV4-1 and J usage is TRBJ1-2; weak D call: TRBD1 (5 bases). Germline CDR1 MGHRA, CDR2 YSYEKL. The CDR3 covers 15 residues. V was clipped by 0 bases and J by 7 bases, with 15 bases between them. The CDR3: CASSQDPQGAGGYTF. The CDR3 DNA follows: TGCGCCAGCAGCCAAGATCCCCAGGGCGCCGGTGGCTACACCTTC.

This chain connects TRBV5-6 to TRBJ2-1, with TRBD2 as a possible D gene (6 bases). Trimming stripped 0 bases from V and 12 bases from J, with 10 bases between. CDR3 size: 12 residues. Looked up from germline, CDR1 is SGHDT and CDR2 is YYEEEE. The CDR3 DNA is TGTGCCAGCAGCTTGGAGGGACTTCCGCAGTTCTTC. Encoded protein: CASSLEGLPQFF.

The chain employs TRBV27 and TRBJ1-5; TRBD1 aligns across 7 bases. Per germline, CDR1 MNHEY and CDR2 SMNVEV (reference sequence). V lost 7 bases, J lost 6 bases, and 9 bases stayed unmatched. CDR3 length: 14 amino acids. The chain's CDR3 is CASTRNRDSQPQHF. CDR3 bases: TGTGCCAGCACCAGAAACAGGGACAGTCAGCCCCAGCATTTT.

The chain has TRBV7-2 and TRBJ2-1, with 8 bases fitting TRBD2. Per the germline V gene, CDR1 is SGHTA and CDR2 is FQGNSA. The CDR3 loop spans 17 amino acids. V shed 5 bases, J shed 6 bases, and the junction held 15 bases outside the gene matches. CDR3 sequence reads: CASSLYPTGGGTNEQFF. The CDR3 DNA reads TGTGCCAGCAGCCTCTACCCTACGGGGGGGGGTACCAATGAGCAGTTCTTC. Drawing the rest from reference TRBV7-2 and TRBJ2-1, the complete variable domain is GAGVSQSPSNKVTEKGKDVELRCDPISGHTALYWYRQSLGQGLEFLIYFQGNSAPDKSGLPSDRFSAERTGGSVSTLTIQRTQQEDSAVYLCASSLYPTGGGTNEQFFGPGTRLTVL.

This clone was counted a single time. The V gene is TRBV11-2, the J gene TRBJ2-7; 13 bases match TRBD2. V shed 1 base, J shed 2 bases, and the junction held 2 bases outside the gene matches. The germline CDR1 and CDR2 sequences are SGHAT and FQNNGV. The CDR3 has 16 amino acids. CDR3 loop: CASSLGGTSGAYEQYF. The CDR3 DNA sequence: TGTGCCAGCAGCTTAGGCGGGACTAGCGGGGCCTACGAGCAGTACTTC.

The sample holds one count of this clone. The V and J genes are TRBV18 and TRBJ2-7; 10 bases agree with TRBD2. CDR1 and CDR2 (germline): KGHSH, LQKENI. This CDR3 spans 16 amino acids. V shed 6 bases and J 4 bases; nucleotides not matched to a gene: 12. The CDR3: CASSQFPSGSAYEQYF. The DNA of the CDR3 is TGTGCCAGCTCCCAATTCCCTAGCGGGAGCGCGTACGAGCAGTACTTC.

The genes are TRBV18 and TRBJ1-1; D perhaps matches TRBD1 (5 bases). The CDR3 spans 13 residues. In germline, CDR1 is KGHSH, CDR2 LQKENI. Trimming removed 3 bases from V and 1 base from J, with 6 bases in between. Here the CDR3 reads CASSPQGNTEAFF. As DNA, the CDR3 is TGTGCCAGCTCACCGCAGGGGAACACTGAAGCTTTCTTT.

The chain recombines TRBV5-1 with TRBJ2-7; D might be TRBD2 (6 bases). V gave up 0 bases and J gave up 5 bases, with 15 bases separating them. The CDR3 has 15 residues. The germline gives CDR1 SGHRS, CDR2 YFSETQ. The CDR3 here is CASSLDPGPGDEQYF. CDR3 sequence (DNA): TGCGCCAGCAGCTTGGACCCCGGCCCGGGGGACGAGCAGTACTTC.

The chain is built from TRBV7-2 and TRBJ2-3, with TRBD1 matching 7 bases. This CDR3 has 16 amino acids. V lost 5 bases and J lost 0; bases outside the gene matches: 8. The germline V gene has CDR1 SGHTA and CDR2 FQGNSA. CDR3 nucleotides: TGTGCCAGCAGCCCGATGGGACAGTTCAGCACAGATACGCAGTATTTT. Translation gives CASSPMGQFSTDTQYF. Full variable domain (rest looked up from reference TRBV7-2 and TRBJ2-3): GAGVSQSPSNKVTEKGKDVELRCDPISGHTALYWYRQSLGQGLEFLIYFQGNSAPDKSGLPSDRFSAERTGGSVSTLTIQRTQQEDSAVYLCASSPMGQFSTDTQYFGPGTRLTVL.